What follows are 22 T cell receptor beta chains derived from one specimen sequenced in a study of T-cell reconstitution after alpha-beta-depleted transplantation in children. Preparation of the TCRbeta library involved a method that used unique molecular identifiers. TCRdb recomputed calls from the PCR reads with MiXCR, one row per CDR3 protein. This sample has hundreds of thousands of distinct CDR3 sequences, with 15% to 20% found just once. Sequencing used PBMCs from the stem cell graft donor, obtained from the stem cell graft. The source of these receptors is a human donor who donated a stem cell graft to a child with acute lymphoblastic leukemia.

The chain employs TRBV7-9 and TRBJ1-2; TRBD1 matches at 7 bases. The germline gives CDR1 SEHNR, CDR2 FQNEAQ (reference sequence). V lost 5 bases, J lost 3 bases, and 9 bases stayed unmatched. This CDR3 spans 15 amino acids. The DNA for the CDR3 is TGTGCCAGCAGCCCAACCGGGACAGCATACTATGGCTACACCTTC. Encoded protein: CASSPTGTAYYGYTF.

There are a few counts of this clonotype. The chain recombines TRBV14 with TRBJ2-7; D uncertain. CDR1 is SGHDN, CDR2 FVKESK, per germline. V lost 0 bases, J lost 0 bases, and 6 bases lay in between. The CDR3 contains 14 residues. The CDR3 DNA sequence: TGTGCCAGCAGCCAAGACAGCTTCTCCTACGAGCAGTACTTC. This codes for CASSQDSFSYEQYF.

The rearrangement uses TRBV27 and TRBJ1-4; D not resolved. CDR3 length: 15 amino acids. The V gene lost 8 bases and the J gene lost 8 bases, with 21 bases spanning the gap. CDR1 MNHEY and CDR2 SMNVEV come from the germline V gene (reference sequence). The CDR3 DNA sequence: TGTGCCAGCTCTTACGGGGTCCGAAGTGGAGAAAAACTGTTTTTT. Translation: CASSYGVRSGEKLFF.

This clonotype occurred a few times. The V and J genes are TRBV7-9 and TRBJ1-2, with unresolved D. The V gene's germline CDR1 is SEHNR and CDR2 FQNEAQ (reference sequence). The CDR3 length is 12 residues. V dropped 2 bases and J dropped 7 bases, with 8 bases sitting between them. CDR3 amino acids: CASSLPASGYTF. CDR3 sequence (DNA): TGTGCCAGCAGCTTACCCGCGTCTGGCTACACCTTC. Drawing the rest from reference TRBV7-9 and TRBJ1-2, the complete variable domain is DTGVSQNPRHKITKRGQNVTFRCDPISEHNRLYWYRQTLGQGPEFLTYFQNEAQLEKSRLLSDRFSAERPKGSFSTLEIQRTEQGDSAMYLCASSLPASGYTFGSGTRLTVV.

The V gene is TRBV6-5, the J gene TRBJ2-1; D uncertain. CDR3 length equals 15 residues. Trimming shortened V by 4 bases and J by 2 bases, and 12 bases separated the two germline ends. Germline CDR1 is MNHEY and CDR2 is SVGAGI. The CDR3 region is CASSSEDATYNEQFF. CDR3 nucleotide sequence: TGTGCCAGCAGTTCAGAGGATGCGACCTACAATGAGCAGTTCTTC.

The chain combines TRBV12-3 or TRBV12-4 with TRBJ2-3; D tentatively fits TRBD1 or TRBD2 (5 bases each). CDR3 length: 16 residues. V lost 6 bases and J lost 4, with 20 bases in between. CDR3 protein: CASRARGPPASDTQYF. DNA for the CDR3: TGTGCCAGCAGAGCGAGGGGACCGCCAGCGTCAGATACGCAGTATTTT.

This chain links TRBV29-1 with TRBJ2-5; 8 bases are shared with TRBD2. The CDR3 is 16 residues long. The ends lost 7 bases at V and 1 base at J; junction bases unmatched: 14. Germline loops: CDR1 SQVTM, CDR2 ANQGSEA. The DNA of the CDR3 is TGCAGCGCCGAAGGGGGTGGCGGGAGGCCCCAAGAGACCCAGTACTTC. Amino acids: CSAEGGGGRPQETQYF.

This clonotype was counted only a few times. The V call is TRBV7-2, the J call TRBJ2-1; perhaps TRBD2 as D (6 bases). CDR1 is SGHTA, CDR2 FQGNSA, per germline. The V gene lost 1 base and the J gene lost 10 bases, with 20 bases spanning the gap. There are 16 residues in the CDR3. The CDR3 here is CASSLGSVGLPGEQFF. CDR3 DNA sequence: TGTGCCAGCAGCTTAGGGTCCGTGGGACTCCCTGGGGAGCAGTTCTTC.

The chain combines TRBV10-2 with TRBJ1-5, with TRBD1 matching over 7 bases. The CDR3 spans 14 residues. V shed 2 bases and J 3 bases; nucleotides not matched to a gene: 1. Germline V gene sequence: CDR1 WSHSY, CDR2 SAAADI. CDR3 sequence: CASSETGVNQPQHF. In DNA, the CDR3 is TGCGCCAGCAGTGAGACAGGGGTCAATCAGCCCCAGCATTTT.

The V and J genes are TRBV20-1 and TRBJ2-7; D might be TRBD1 (6 bases). Germline V gene data show CDR1 as DFQATT and CDR2 as SNEGSKA (reference sequence). V was trimmed by 5 bases and J by 3 bases, leaving 17 bases between them. The CDR3 extends over 14 amino acids. The chain's CDR3 is CSAEGQGAFYEQYF. In DNA form, the CDR3 reads TGCAGTGCTGAGGGACAAGGGGCCTTCTACGAGCAGTACTTC.

This clonotype was seen more than once but under ten times. V is TRBV27 and J is TRBJ2-7, with TRBD2 matching over 10 bases. This CDR3 comprises 14 residues. Germline V gives CDR1 MNHEY, CDR2 SMNVEV (reference sequence). The J segment lost 5 bases and the V segment lost 8 bases, leaving 9 bases of the junction unmatched. DNA of the CDR3: TGTGCCAGCGGACAGGGACTAGCGTTCCACGAGCAGTACTTC. This encodes CASGQGLAFHEQYF.

This clonotype showed up just a few times. The V and J genes are TRBV12-3 or TRBV12-4 and TRBJ1-1, with TRBD1 identical over 7 bases. V was pared by 6 bases and J by 6 bases, with 7 bases of the junction left unmatched. This CDR3 region has 13 residues. The CDR3 coding sequence is TGTGCCAGCAGCCAGAGAGACAGGGCTGAAGCTTTCTTT. Its protein product is CASSQRDRAEAFF.

This sequence joins TRBV5-1 and TRBJ2-2; 10 positions match TRBD1. V was clipped by 4 bases and J by 4 bases; unmatched bases: 4. Germline lookup yields CDR1 SGHRS and CDR2 YFSETQ. CDR3 length: 15 residues. The CDR3 reads CASSLGTGVTGELFF. As DNA, the CDR3 is TGCGCCAGCAGCCTCGGGACAGGGGTCACCGGGGAGCTGTTTTTT.

In its sample, this clonotype was seen a few times. The chain employs TRBV5-4 and TRBJ2-1; possibly TRBD1 or TRBD2 for D (6 bases each). V gave up 0 bases and J gave up 7 bases, with 14 bases separating them. The germline CDR1 and CDR2 sequences are SGHNT and YYREEE (reference sequence). The CDR3 totals 15 residues. The CDR3 is CASSLAPQGRNEQFF. CDR3 sequence (DNA): TGTGCCAGCAGCTTGGCCCCCCAGGGGAGGAATGAGCAGTTCTTC.

The rearrangement uses TRBV4-1 and TRBJ1-5; D perhaps matches TRBD1 (5 bases). From germline, CDR1 is MGHRA and CDR2 YSYEKL. The CDR3 is 17 residues long. V dropped 4 bases and J dropped 7 bases, with 23 bases sitting between them. This CDR3 is CASSRSFRALRMQPQHF. DNA of the CDR3: TGCGCCAGCAGCCGATCTTTCAGGGCCCTACGAATGCAGCCCCAGCATTTT.

The V gene is TRBV20-1, the J gene TRBJ2-1; 11 bases are a match to TRBD2. J gave up 7 bases and V 1 base, and 9 bases lay outside the gene matches. The CDR3 sequence is 16 residues long. The germline V gene encodes CDR1 DFQATT and CDR2 SNEGSKA (reference sequence). The CDR3 reads CSARGVTSGGKNEQFF. The CDR3 nucleotides are TGCAGTGCTAGAGGGGTCACTAGCGGGGGAAAGAATGAGCAGTTCTTC.

This clonotype was detected a few times. The V and J genes are TRBV5-1 and TRBJ2-7; 7 nucleotides match TRBD1. CDR3 length: 14 amino acids. CDR1 is SGHRS, CDR2 YFSETQ, per germline. Germline trimming cut 0 bases from V and 7 bases from J; bases unmatched to any gene: 7. This CDR3 is CASSLVEGAKEQYF. CDR3 in DNA: TGCGCCAGCAGCTTGGTAGAGGGGGCGAAAGAGCAGTACTTC.

V gene TRBV2 combines with J gene TRBJ2-4; D ambiguous. The germline CDR1 and CDR2 sequences are SNHLY and FYNNEI. The germline V and J ends were trimmed by 1 base and 0 bases, with 10 bases remaining between them. This CDR3 has 16 residues. The CDR3 region is CASSEEVAIAKNIQYF. The DNA for the CDR3 is TGTGCCAGCAGTGAAGAGGTGGCTATAGCCAAAAACATTCAGTACTTC.

J is TRBJ2-2 and V is TRBV24-1, with D hard to call. The germline V gene encodes CDR1 KGHDR and CDR2 SFDVKD. CDR3 length: 14 residues. V dropped 4 bases and J dropped 6 bases, with 11 bases sitting between them. The CDR3 nucleotides are TGTGCCACCAGTGAGCCCATCTCTTCCGGGGAGCTGTTTTTT. It is translated as CATSEPISSGELFF.

The CDR3 nucleotides are TGTGCCAGCAGTTCTGTGGGGGGCCTGGATGGCTACACCTTC. Protein: CASSSVGGLDGYTF. The chain employs TRBV6-5 and TRBJ1-2, with D perhaps TRBD1 (6 bases). This CDR3 region has 14 residues. V was pared by 4 bases and J by 6 bases, with 15 bases between. Germline V CDR1 and CDR2: MNHEY, SVGAGI.

The chain combines TRBV4-1 with TRBJ1-4, with 10 bases fitting TRBD1. Germline V CDR1 and CDR2: MGHRA, YSYEKL. The CDR3 consists of 14 residues. The ends lost 2 bases at V and 10 bases at J; junction bases unmatched: 4. This chain's CDR3 is CASSQLGQGVKLFF. CDR3 nucleotide sequence: TGCGCCAGCAGCCAACTTGGACAGGGGGTAAAACTGTTTTTT.

The rearrangement joins TRBV23-1 to TRBJ2-5; no clear D. TRBV23-1 qualifies as an ORF whose function is uncertain. Trimming pared 6 bases from V and 2 bases from J, leaving 19 bases between. CDR3 length: 16 residues. The chain's CDR3 is CASSPPSRQDQETQYF. In DNA form, the CDR3 reads TGCGCCAGCAGCCCCCCATCCCGTCAGGATCAAGAGACCCAGTACTTC.